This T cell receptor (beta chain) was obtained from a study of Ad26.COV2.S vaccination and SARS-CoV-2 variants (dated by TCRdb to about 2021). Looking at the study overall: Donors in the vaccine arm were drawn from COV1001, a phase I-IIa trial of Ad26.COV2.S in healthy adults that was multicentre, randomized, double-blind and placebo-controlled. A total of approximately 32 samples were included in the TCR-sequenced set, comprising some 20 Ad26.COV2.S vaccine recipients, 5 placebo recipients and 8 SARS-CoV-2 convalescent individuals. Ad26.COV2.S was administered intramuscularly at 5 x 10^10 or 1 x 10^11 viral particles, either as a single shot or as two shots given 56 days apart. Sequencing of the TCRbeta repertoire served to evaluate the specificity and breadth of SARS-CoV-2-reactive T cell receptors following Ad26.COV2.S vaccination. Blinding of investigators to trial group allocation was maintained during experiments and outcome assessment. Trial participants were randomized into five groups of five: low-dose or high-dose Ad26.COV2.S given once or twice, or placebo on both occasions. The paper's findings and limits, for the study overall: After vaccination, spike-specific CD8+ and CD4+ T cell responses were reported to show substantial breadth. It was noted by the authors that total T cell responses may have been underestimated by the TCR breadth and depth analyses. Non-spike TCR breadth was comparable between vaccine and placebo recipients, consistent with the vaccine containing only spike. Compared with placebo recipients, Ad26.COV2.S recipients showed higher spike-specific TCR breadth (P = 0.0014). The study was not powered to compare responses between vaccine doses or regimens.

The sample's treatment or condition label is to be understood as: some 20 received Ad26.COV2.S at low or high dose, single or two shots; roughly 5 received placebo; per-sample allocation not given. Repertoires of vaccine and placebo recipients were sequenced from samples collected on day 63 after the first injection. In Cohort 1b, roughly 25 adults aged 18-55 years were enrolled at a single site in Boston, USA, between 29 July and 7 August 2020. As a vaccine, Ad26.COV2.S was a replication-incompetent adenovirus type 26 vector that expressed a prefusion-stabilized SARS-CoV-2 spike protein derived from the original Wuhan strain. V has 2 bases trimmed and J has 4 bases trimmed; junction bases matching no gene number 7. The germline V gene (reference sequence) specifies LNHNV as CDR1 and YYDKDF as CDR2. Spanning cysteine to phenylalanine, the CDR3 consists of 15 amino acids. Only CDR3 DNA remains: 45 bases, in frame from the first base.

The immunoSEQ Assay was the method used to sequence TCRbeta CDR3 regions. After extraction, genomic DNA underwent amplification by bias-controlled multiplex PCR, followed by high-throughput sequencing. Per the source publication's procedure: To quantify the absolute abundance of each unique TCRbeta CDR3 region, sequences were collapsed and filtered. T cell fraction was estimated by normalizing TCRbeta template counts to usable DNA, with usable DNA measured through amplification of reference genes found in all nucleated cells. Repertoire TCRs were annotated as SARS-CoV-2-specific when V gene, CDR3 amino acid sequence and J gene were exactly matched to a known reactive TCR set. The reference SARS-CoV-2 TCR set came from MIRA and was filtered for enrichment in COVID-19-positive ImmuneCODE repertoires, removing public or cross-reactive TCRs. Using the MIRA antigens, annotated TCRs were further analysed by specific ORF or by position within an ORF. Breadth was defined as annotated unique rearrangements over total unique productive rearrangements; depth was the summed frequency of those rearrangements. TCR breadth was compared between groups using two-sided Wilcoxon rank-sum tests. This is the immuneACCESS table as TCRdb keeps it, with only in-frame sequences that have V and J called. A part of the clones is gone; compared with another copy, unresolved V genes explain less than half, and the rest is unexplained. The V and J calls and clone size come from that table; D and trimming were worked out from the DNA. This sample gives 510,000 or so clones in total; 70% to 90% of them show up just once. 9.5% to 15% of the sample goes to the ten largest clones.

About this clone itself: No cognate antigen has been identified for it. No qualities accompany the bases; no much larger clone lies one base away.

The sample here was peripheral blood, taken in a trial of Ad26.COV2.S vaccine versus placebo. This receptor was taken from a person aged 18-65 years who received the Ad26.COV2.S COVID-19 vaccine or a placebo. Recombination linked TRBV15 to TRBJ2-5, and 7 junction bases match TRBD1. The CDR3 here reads CATSRTTGTGETQYF. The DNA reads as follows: TGTGCCACCAGCAGAACGACAGGGACGGGAGAGACCCAGTACTTC. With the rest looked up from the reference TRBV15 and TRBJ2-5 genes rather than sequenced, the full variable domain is DAMVIQNPRYQVTQFGKPVTLSCSQTLNHNVMYWYQQKSSQAPKLLFHYYDKDFNNEADTPDNFQSRRPNTSFCFLDIRSPGLGDTAMYLCATSRTTGTGETQYFGPGTRLLVL.